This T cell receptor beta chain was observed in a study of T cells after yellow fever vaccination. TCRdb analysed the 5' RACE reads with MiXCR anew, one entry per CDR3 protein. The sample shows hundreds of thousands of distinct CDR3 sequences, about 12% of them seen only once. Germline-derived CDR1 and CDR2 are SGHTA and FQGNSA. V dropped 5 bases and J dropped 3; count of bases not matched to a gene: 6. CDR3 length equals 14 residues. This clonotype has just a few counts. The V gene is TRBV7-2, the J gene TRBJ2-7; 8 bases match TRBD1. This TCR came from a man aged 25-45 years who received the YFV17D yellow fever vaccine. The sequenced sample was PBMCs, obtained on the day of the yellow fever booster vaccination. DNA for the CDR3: TGTGCCAGCAGCCAGGGGGCACTAGGCTACGAGCAGTACTTC. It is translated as CASSQGALGYEQYF.